One sample yielded the 2 T cell receptor beta chains listed below, sequenced in a study of blood T cell repertoires in COVID-19. Libraries were prepared by immunoSEQ multiplex PCR; TCRdb keeps only in-frame clonotypes and omits some of them. The sample holds about 140,000 clones, roughly 88% seen once. Specimen: peripheral blood. Receptors were obtained from a woman aged 45-65 years with acute or convalescent COVID-19.

This rearrangement joins TRBV10-3 to TRBJ1-3; D is possibly TRBD1 (6 bases). The ends were cut back, 11 bases at V and 0 bases at J, with 14 bases in the middle. CDR3 length: 14 amino acids. Germline V lookup: CDR1 ENHRY, CDR2 SYGVKD. Here the CDR3 reads CASRKDSSGNTIYF. The CDR3 coding sequence is TGTGCCTCCCGGAAGGACAGCTCTGGAAACACCATATATTTT.

The chain uses TRBV6-1 and TRBJ1-4, with 7 bases that match TRBD1. CDR1 and CDR2 from the germline V gene are MNHNS and SASEGT. Unmatched junction bases numbered 16, after V lost 2 bases and J lost 7 bases. The length of the CDR3 is 18 residues. The CDR3 DNA is TGTGCCAGCAGTGAATCTCCGGAGGGGGCGCATCGGGGTGAAAAACTGTTTTTT. Its translation is CASSESPEGAHRGEKLFF.